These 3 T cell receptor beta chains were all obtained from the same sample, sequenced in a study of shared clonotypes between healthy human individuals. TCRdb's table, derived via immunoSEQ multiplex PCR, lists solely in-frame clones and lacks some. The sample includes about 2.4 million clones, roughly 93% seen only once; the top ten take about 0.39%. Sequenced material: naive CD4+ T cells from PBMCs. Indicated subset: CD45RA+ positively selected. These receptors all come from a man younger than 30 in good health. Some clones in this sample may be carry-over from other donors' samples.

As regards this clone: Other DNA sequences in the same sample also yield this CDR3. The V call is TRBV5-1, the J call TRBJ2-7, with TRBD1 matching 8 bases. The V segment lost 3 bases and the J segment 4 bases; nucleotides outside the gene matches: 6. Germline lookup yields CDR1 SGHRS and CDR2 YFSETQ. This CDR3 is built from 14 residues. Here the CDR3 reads CASSSGQGGYEQYF. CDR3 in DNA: TGCGCCAGCAGCTCCGGACAGGGAGGATACGAGCAGTACTTC.

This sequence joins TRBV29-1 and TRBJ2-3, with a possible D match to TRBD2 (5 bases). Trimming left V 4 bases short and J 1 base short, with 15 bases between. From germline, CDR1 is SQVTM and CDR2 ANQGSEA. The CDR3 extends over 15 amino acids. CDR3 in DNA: TGCAGCGTTGTATCGGCAGAGGGAGGCACAGATACGCAGTATTTT. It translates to CSVVSAEGGTDTQYF.

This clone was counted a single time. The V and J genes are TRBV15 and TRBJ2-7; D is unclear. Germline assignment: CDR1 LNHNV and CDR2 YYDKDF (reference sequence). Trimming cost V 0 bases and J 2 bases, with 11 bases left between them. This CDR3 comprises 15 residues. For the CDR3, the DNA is TGTGCCACCAGCAGAGAAGGGTCCGGAGCCTACGAGCAGTACTTC. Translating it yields CATSREGSGAYEQYF.